This is a list of T cell receptor beta chains from one sample in a study of T cells in Graves' hyperthyroidism and ophthalmopathy. TCRdb redid the calling of the multiplex PCR reads with MiXCR, one entry per CDR3 protein. The profile shows around 100,000 distinct CDR3 sequences, 47% of them singletons. Sequenced sample: blood. The source of these receptors is a man in his forties or fifties with Graves' hyperthyroidism. Both conserved end residues are part of each CDR3. Part of the rows lack a size; the others show once, few, many or a class for expanded clones.

v_call	cdr3_length	j_call	clone_size	cdr3_aa
TRBV5-1	11	TRBJ1-1	many	CASSFGGEAFF
TRBV20-1	15	TRBJ2-7	NA	CSPRTSGWNSYEQYF
TRBV5-1	14	TRBJ2-3	many	CASSLSQVTDTQYF
TRBV6-5	17	TRBJ1-2	many	CASASPSTDRAASGYTF
TRBV5-4	14	TRBJ2-7	NA	CASSRPSERYEQYF
TRBV20-1	15	TRBJ2-1	many	CSAHSGRAWYNEQFF
TRBV12-3/TRBV12-4	16	TRBJ2-1	NA	CASSFTQGMGYNEQFF
TRBV7-8	17	TRBJ1-2	NA	CACSSPTGTGSPYGYTF
TRBV9	15	TRBJ2-7	many	CASSVGPSGNYEQYF
TRBV5-1	15	TRBJ2-1	many	CASSLGPSGYNEQFF
TRBV7-7	12	TRBJ2-3	NA	CASSGRADTQYF
TRBV3-1	17	TRBJ2-3	NA	CASSQAVRVGTTDTQDF
TRBV20-1	12	TRBJ1-2	many	CSARAGGDGYTF
TRBV2	14	TRBJ2-3	NA	CASSLAGGRDTQYF
TRBV29-1	16	TRBJ2-1	NA	CSVESGQGAGYNEQFF
TRBV18	13	TRBJ1-4	NA	CASSLRTSEKLFF
TRBV6-5	17	TRBJ2-2	NA	CASSYVASGRCTGELFF
TRBV10-1	9	TRBJ2-5	many	CASQETQYF
TRBV7-2	16	TRBJ2-1	NA	CASSQGGLAQKNEQFF
TRBV20-1	14	TRBJ1-5	many	CSARGGELGQPQHF
TRBV28	14	TRBJ2-3	many	CASSLGRTTDTQYF
TRBV7-9	16	TRBJ2-1	many	CASSSGLAGARNEQFF